This TCR beta chain was recorded in a study of blood T cells in healthy people across ages (dated by TCRdb to 2013 to 2016). Concerning the study at large: In model experiments, template switching captured roughly one uniquely barcoded TCR beta cDNA molecule for every two T cells. Donors were grouped into four age groups: young (average approximately 16 years), middle-aged (39), aged (62) and long-lived (around 82). Two additional independent replicas of 1 million unique cDNA reads from the same blood draw were analyzed for two donors (one aged 18 to 30 and one aged 80 or older). To track age-related changes in TCR beta repertoire diversity, the study relied on deep sequencing normalized with unique cDNA molecular identifiers. Donors of different ages were randomly distributed across sequencing lanes to avoid experimental bias.

The donors were under 40 Caucasian individuals from Russia, aged roughly 6 to 100 years, who were systemically healthy. Each donor gave 8 to 10 milliliters of peripheral blood, drawn into EDTA-treated Vacutainer tubes. Ficoll-Paque density-gradient centrifugation was used to isolate PBMCs, with at least 7 million per sample. Trizol reagent was used to extract total RNA from PBMCs, with at least 5.5 micrograms per sample. The percentages of naive CD45RAhigh/CD27high T cells were determined by flow cytometry on a PBMC aliquot from every donor. Preparation of the library involved 5' RACE. The sequencer listed for this sample is Illumina HiSeq 2500. A second PCR of roughly 6 to 11 cycles was run with a J-beta primer mix and a sample-barcoded 5' primer. A template-switch 5' adaptor carrying 12 random nucleotides introduced a unique molecular identifier onto each TCR beta cDNA molecule. Each sample yielded at least 3 million CDR3-containing paired-end reads. The Mint cDNA synthesis kit, primed by a TRBC-specific oligonucleotide, was used to synthesize first-strand cDNA from all RNA. All cDNA was treated with uracil-DNA glycosylase and then went through a first 18-cycle PCR with the universal primers M1SS and BC2_uni_R. In the paper's pipeline: For normalization, 1 million high-quality reads were randomly selected from each sample, with every read carrying a distinct molecular identifier. Instead of being binned into consensus sequences, reads that shared molecular identifiers were thrown out. CDR3 identification, clonotype clustering and error correction used MiTCR with a Q25 quality threshold and the strictest error-elimination algorithm. A nonparametric unseen species model with Euler transformation was used to estimate lower-bound total TCR beta diversity. Starting from the raw public reads, TCRdb applied fastp trimming at Q25, assembled clones with MiXCR and retained in-frame beta chains. Rows merge per CDR3 protein into single entries with the most common DNA and genes. These V and J calls derive from TCRdb rather than the authors' analysis. The sample table shows 1.2 million to 1.5 million distinct CDR3 sequences, and roughly 45% are seen once. 7% to 9.5% of the sample comes from the top ten.

From the germline V gene, CDR1 is SNHLY and CDR2 is FYNNEI. V is clipped by 8 bases and J by 12 bases, and the sequence between their germline boundaries is 14 bases long. From cysteine to phenylalanine, the CDR3 is 11 amino acids long. Only the CDR3 part of the read is kept: 33 bases, read in frame from the first base. A remark on this clonotype: Its antigen has not been determined. Per-base quality was not reported, and no clone a single base away is much larger than it.

The full study reports these points: Observed TCR beta diversity per million T cells fell roughly linearly with age, and a significant reduction was already apparent by age roughly 40. The percentage of naive T cells measured by flow cytometry correlated strongly with observed TCR beta diversity. The CMV infection status of donors was not known, potentially confounding age-related changes in expanded clonotypes. Compared with the aged group, more naive CD4+ T cells, fewer expanded clones and increased TCR diversity were shown by the long-lived group, suggesting age selection. Because profiling used bulk unsorted PBMCs, naive and antigen-experienced compartments could not be compared conclusively. Estimates of total diversity from one million sequenced T cells were regarded as lower bounds and underestimates.

Recombination linked TRBV2 to TRBJ2-1; possibly the D gene is TRBD2, per 5 matching bases. The specimen sequenced was blood. This receptor was taken from a woman aged 18-29 years in good health. The DNA sequence is TGTGCCAGCTTCCGTGGACTCTGGCAGTTCTTC. It codes for CASFRGLWQFF. The full variable domain, with segments outside the CDR3 supplied by the reference TRBV2 and TRBJ2-1 proteins, appears as EPEVTQTPSHQVTQMGQEVILRCVPISNHLYFYWYRQILGQKVEFLVSFYNNEISEKSEIFDDQFSVERPDGSNFTLKIRSTKLEDSAMYFCASFRGLWQFFGPGTRLTVL.